This TCR beta chain came from a study of cytomegalovirus exposure and HLA in healthy donors. The PCR employed 60 Vbeta primers together with 13 Jbeta primers. Method: immunoSEQ multiplex PCR; TCRdb's copy keeps in-frame clones and lacks some. This sample yields around 110,000 clones, of which roughly 79% are seen a single time; around 1.5% belongs to the top ten. This CDR3 spans 11 amino acids. The V and J ends lost 1 base and 8 bases respectively, with 4 bases between them. Germline lookup yields CDR1 SGHNT and CDR2 YYREEE (reference sequence). This clone was counted between two and nine times. The sequencing input was PBMCs. The TCR comes from a woman aged 18-29 years in good health and CMV-seronegative. The chain combines TRBV5-4 with TRBJ2-1; no clear D. The DNA for the CDR3 is TGTGCCAGCAGCTTGAGCCATGAGCAGTTCTTC. This encodes CASSLSHEQFF. Variable domain in full (rest from reference TRBV5-4 and TRBJ2-1): ETGVTQSPTHLIKTRGQQVTLRCSSQSGHNTVSWYQQALGQGPQFIFQYYREEENGRGNFPPRFSGLQFPNYSSELNVNALELDDSALYLCASSLSHEQFFGPGTRLTVL.